This T cell receptor beta chain was retrieved from a study of OX40 agonist ivuxolimab in advanced cancers. Trimming stripped 0 bases from V and 4 bases from J, with 12 bases between. The CDR3 contains 15 residues. Per the germline V gene, CDR1 is KGHSH and CDR2 is LQKENI. Some clones are missing from TCRdb's copy, which holds only in-frame ones; the method was immunoSEQ multiplex PCR. The table shows about 35,000 clones, with roughly 91% occurring only once. The sample here was CD4+ or CD8+ T cells sorted from blood, taken in a trial of the OX40 agonist ivuxolimab. The chain recombines TRBV18 with TRBJ2-5, with D possibly matching TRBD1 (5 bases). The receptor was isolated from an adult with an advanced solid tumor such as melanoma, head and neck, liver or kidney cancer. Here the CDR3 reads CASSPPMTEVETQYF. The CDR3 DNA sequence: TGTGCCAGCTCACCACCTATGACAGAAGTAGAGACCCAGTACTTC.